These 9 T cell receptor beta chains originate from one sample sequenced in a study of cytotoxic CD8 clonotypes in ibrutinib-treated CLL. TCRdb's table, derived via immunoSEQ multiplex PCR, lists solely in-frame clones and lacks some. There are around 150,000 clones in the sample; 88% occur only once, and 3% to 3.5% lies in the top ten. The specimen was PBMCs, collected at disease progression, from a patient treated with ibrutinib. The receptors stem from a human donor with chronic lymphocytic leukemia.

This rearrangement joins TRBV4-1 to TRBJ2-5; TRBD1 aligns across 11 bases. The CDR3 spans 15 residues. Germline V gene lookup returns CDR1 MGHRA and CDR2 YSYEKL. The V segment lost 4 bases and the J segment 7 bases; nucleotides outside the gene matches: 8. The CDR3 region is CASSRGQGAGGTQYF. The CDR3 DNA follows: TGCGCCAGCAGCCGCGGACAGGGGGCCGGGGGGACCCAGTACTTC.

This clone has more than one count but fewer than ten. V is TRBV7-9 and J is TRBJ2-7; tentatively, D is TRBD1 (6 bases). This CDR3 has 14 amino acids. V was shortened by 4 bases and J by 3 bases, with 13 bases between the two germline ends. CDR1 is SEHNR, CDR2 FQNEAQ, per germline (reference sequence). CDR3 sequence reads: CASSSSGHLYEQYF. In DNA, the CDR3 is TGTGCCAGCAGCTCCTCGGGACATCTCTACGAGCAGTACTTC.

The chain uses TRBV30 and TRBJ2-3; the D call may be TRBD1 or TRBD2 (5 bases each). The V end was cut by 0 bases, the J end by 4 bases, with 14 bases between. From germline, CDR1 is GTSNPN and CDR2 SVGIG (reference sequence). The CDR3 is 15 residues long. CDR3: CAWSVLPGPSDTQYF. DNA for the CDR3: TGTGCCTGGAGTGTACTTCCGGGACCCTCAGATACGCAGTATTTT. Together with reference TRBV30 and TRBJ2-3, the CDR3 gives the full variable domain: SQTIHQWPATLVQPVGSPLSLECTVEGTSNPNLYWYRQAAGRGLQLLFYSVGIGQISSEVPQNLSASRPQDRQFILSSKKLLLSDSGFYLCAWSVLPGPSDTQYFGPGTRLTVL.

The J gene is TRBJ2-5, the V gene TRBV2; D possibly corresponds to TRBD1 (5 bases). The CDR3 runs to 14 residues. With 8 bases removed from V and 7 bases from J, the gap between germline ends came to 20 bases. In germline, CDR1 is SNHLY, CDR2 FYNNEI. DNA of the CDR3: TGTGCCAGCTTACGTAATATGCGAGACAGGACCCAGTACTTC. Translated: CASLRNMRDRTQYF.

CDR3 sequence reads: CASSASGSVGEQYF. The CDR3 DNA follows: TGCGCCAGCTCAGCTAGCGGGAGTGTGGGCGAGCAGTACTTC. The rearrangement links TRBV5-1 to TRBJ2-7; 10 bases match TRBD2. CDR1 SGHRS and CDR2 YFSETQ come from the germline V gene. The CDR3 is made up of 14 amino acids. The junction had 10 bases not matched to a gene; V was cut back by 7 bases and J by 6 bases.

The chain links TRBV30 to TRBJ1-1, with unresolved D. This CDR3 contains 15 residues. Trimming removed 3 bases from V and 5 bases from J, with 19 bases in between. Germline CDR1 GTSNPN, CDR2 SVGIG (reference sequence). The CDR3 DNA sequence: TGTGCCTGGAGCCTACCGACCGGTGGAGGGACTGAAGCTTTCTTT. It translates to CAWSLPTGGGTEAFF. Drawing the rest from reference TRBV30 and TRBJ1-1, the complete variable domain is SQTIHQWPATLVQPVGSPLSLECTVEGTSNPNLYWYRQAAGRGLQLLFYSVGIGQISSEVPQNLSASRPQDRQFILSSKKLLLSDSGFYLCAWSLPTGGGTEAFFGQGTRLTVV.

The J gene is TRBJ1-2, the V gene TRBV4-2, with D unresolved. Looked up from germline, CDR1 is LGHNA and CDR2 is YNFKEQ. V dropped 0 bases and J dropped 5 bases, with 19 bases sitting between them. This CDR3 has 17 residues. Here the CDR3 DNA reads TGTGCCAGCAGCCAAGAAGGCAGGAGATCCCTGAGGTATGGCTACACCTTC. Translation gives CASSQEGRRSLRYGYTF.

V gene TRBV6-5 combines with J gene TRBJ2-2, with D perhaps matching TRBD2 (6 bases). Germline V lookup: CDR1 MNHEY, CDR2 SVGAGI. The V and J ends lost 4 bases and 7 bases respectively, with 16 bases between them. The CDR3 extends over 15 amino acids. The CDR3 DNA follows: TGTGCCAGCAGTTTCACCGAGCGGGTCATCGGGGAGCTGTTTTTT. This translates into CASSFTERVIGELFF.

V and J are TRBV29-1 and TRBJ2-7; 11 bases are shared with TRBD1. The V and J ends lost 4 bases and 6 bases, in that order; junction bases with no gene match: 8. The CDR3 has 14 residues. The V gene's germline CDR1 is SQVTM and CDR2 ANQGSEA. The CDR3 bases are TGCAGCGTTGCTGCCTCGGACAGGGGGCGCGAGCAGTACTTC. This translates into CSVAASDRGREQYF.